These 20 T cell receptor beta chains came from one sample sequenced in a study of blood T cell repertoires in COVID-19. Only in-frame clones appear in the TCRdb table, and some are missing; sequencing was by immunoSEQ multiplex PCR. The sample has some 210,000 clones; roughly four fifths are singletons. The sequencing input was peripheral blood. These receptors all come from a woman aged 70-85 years with active or convalescent COVID-19.

This chain links TRBV7-9 with TRBJ2-3; TRBD1 agrees at 10 bases. With 5 bases clipped from V and 0 bases from J, the junction kept 5 bases outside the gene matches. This CDR3 is built from 16 residues. Germline CDR1 is SEHNR and CDR2 is FQNEAQ (reference sequence). The CDR3 nucleotides read TGTGCCAGCAGCCTACGACAGGGGGCTAGCACAGATACGCAGTATTTT. It translates to CASSLRQGASTDTQYF. The variable domain in full, completed from reference TRBV7-9 and TRBJ2-3, reads DTGVSQNPRHKITKRGQNVTFRCDPISEHNRLYWYRQTLGQGPEFLTYFQNEAQLEKSRLLSDRFSAERPKGSFSTLEIQRTEQGDSAMYLCASSLRQGASTDTQYFGPGTRLTVL.

The chain combines TRBV2 with TRBJ1-4; tentatively, D is TRBD1 (6 bases). Germline loops: CDR1 SNHLY, CDR2 FYNNEI. The ends were cut back, 6 bases at V and 7 bases at J, with 21 bases in the middle. This CDR3 contains 16 residues. DNA for the CDR3: TGTGCCAGCAGCCCCCTTTCGGTCAGGGGCAGTGAAAAACTGTTTTTT. Its protein product is CASSPLSVRGSEKLFF.

The chain recombines TRBV28 with TRBJ2-7, with 14 bases lining up with TRBD2. Germline CDR1 MDHEN, CDR2 SYDVKM. The junction had 5 bases not matched to a gene; V was cut back by 6 bases and J by 4 bases. The CDR3 loop spans 15 amino acids. The CDR3 spells CASRQGTSGSYEQYF. The CDR3 nucleotides read TGTGCCAGCAGGCAAGGGACTAGCGGGAGTTACGAGCAGTACTTC.

This rearrangement joins TRBV7-9 to TRBJ2-7, with D unclear. The CDR3 contains 12 residues. CDR1 and CDR2 from the germline V gene are SEHNR and FQNEAQ (reference sequence). V dropped 2 bases and J dropped 3 bases, with 5 bases sitting between them. CDR3 sequence (DNA): TGTGCCAGCAGCTTAAACAGCTACGAGCAGTACTTC. Its protein is CASSLNSYEQYF.

This chain connects TRBV28 to TRBJ1-2; D is perhaps TRBD1 (5 bases). In germline, CDR1 is MDHEN, CDR2 SYDVKM. Trimming pared 5 bases from V and 8 bases from J, leaving 18 bases between. The CDR3 has 14 amino acids. The CDR3 DNA is TGTGCCAGCAGTCCTCCGCTGGGGCAGCAAGGCTACACCTTC. Its protein product is CASSPPLGQQGYTF.

This clone was seen a handful of times. This chain connects TRBV11-2 to TRBJ1-1, with 8 bases lining up with TRBD1. The CDR3 totals 16 residues. The germline CDR1 and CDR2 sequences are SGHAT and FQNNGV. J lost 10 bases, V lost 4 bases, and 17 bases had no gene match. CDR3 region: CASSSERQTGADRAFF. CDR3 nucleotides: TGTGCCAGCAGCTCCGAACGACAGACAGGGGCTGACCGAGCTTTCTTT.

The rearrangement links TRBV18 to TRBJ2-2, with D possibly TRBD2 on 5 matching bases. The CDR3 covers 16 residues. Trimming left V 6 bases short and J 5 bases short, with 19 bases between. In germline, CDR1 is KGHSH, CDR2 LQKENI. The CDR3 sequence: CASSRGPISLTGELFF. CDR3 in DNA: TGTGCCAGCTCGAGAGGGCCGATTTCGTTAACCGGGGAGCTGTTTTTT.

The V call is TRBV9, the J call TRBJ1-1; the match to TRBD1 covers 9 bases. Trimming cost V 3 bases and J 0 bases; bases outside gene matches: 6. The CDR3 is 16 residues long. The germline V gene has CDR1 SGDLS and CDR2 YYNGEE. Here the CDR3 reads CASSGTGGWVNTEAFF. The CDR3 DNA reads as TGTGCCAGCAGCGGAACAGGGGGCTGGGTGAACACTGAAGCTTTCTTT.

The rearrangement joins TRBV19 to TRBJ1-5; the match to TRBD1 covers 7 bases. The CDR3 runs to 13 residues. After removal of 6 bases from V and 6 bases from J, the junction contained 5 bases not matched to a gene. CDR1 and CDR2 (germline): LNHDA, SQIVND (reference sequence). CDR3 amino acids: CASSGRGPQPQHF. The DNA of the CDR3 is TGTGCCAGTAGCGGTAGGGGGCCTCAGCCCCAGCATTTT.

The chain joins TRBV4-1 to TRBJ2-5; 8 nucleotides match TRBD2. The CDR3 has 16 residues. V lost 4 bases to trimming and J lost 4 bases; unmatched junction nucleotides: 11. Germline CDR1 MGHRA, CDR2 YSYEKL. The CDR3 reads CASSLGPAGVGETQYF. The DNA for the CDR3 is TGCGCCAGCAGCCTAGGGCCAGCGGGAGTGGGAGAGACCCAGTACTTC.

The genes are TRBV10-3 and TRBJ2-1; TRBD2 matches 7 bases. CDR3 size: 15 residues. After removal of 3 bases from V and 6 bases from J, the junction contained 8 bases not matched to a gene. Germline assignment: CDR1 ENHRY and CDR2 SYGVKD. Written as DNA, the CDR3 is TGTGCCATCAGTGACACGGGAGGTCGGGGCAATGAGCAGTTCTTC. Its protein is CAISDTGGRGNEQFF.

The J gene is TRBJ1-1, the V gene TRBV4-1; maybe TRBD1 (5 bases). The V end lost 3 bases, the J end lost 8 bases, and 16 bases lay between the germline ends. The length of the CDR3 is 14 residues. Germline V gene lookup returns CDR1 MGHRA and CDR2 YSYEKL. Here the CDR3 reads CASSQSWRDSEAFF. For the CDR3, the DNA is TGCGCCAGCAGCCAGTCTTGGCGAGACAGCGAAGCTTTCTTT.

The V call is TRBV18, the J call TRBJ1-1; 10 bases are shared with TRBD1. Germline CDR1 KGHSH, CDR2 LQKENI. CDR3 length: 19 residues. With 0 bases clipped from V and 1 base from J, the junction kept 11 bases outside the gene matches. CDR3 coding DNA: TGTGCCAGCTCACCACCGCCCCGGGACAGGGGTTGGGGGAACACTGAAGCTTTCTTT. Protein sequence: CASSPPPRDRGWGNTEAFF.

The chain is built from TRBV5-1 and TRBJ2-1, with 11 bases fitting TRBD2. CDR3 length: 15 residues. The germline V gene encodes CDR1 SGHRS and CDR2 YFSETQ. The ends lost 1 base at V and 6 bases at J; junction bases unmatched: 3. CDR3 sequence (DNA): TGCGCCAGCAGCTTGCCCCTAGCGGGAGGCAATGAGCAGTTCTTC. This encodes CASSLPLAGGNEQFF.

This clone was found many times. The chain recombines TRBV4-1 with TRBJ2-3; maybe TRBD2 (5 bases). The CDR3 has 14 residues. V gave up 6 bases and J gave up 3 bases, with 13 bases separating them. CDR1 MGHRA and CDR2 YSYEKL come from the germline V gene. CDR3 residues: CASSWAGVTDTQYF. In DNA, the CDR3 is TGCGCCAGCAGTTGGGCGGGCGTGACAGATACGCAGTATTTT.

The gene calls are TRBV19 and TRBJ2-7; possibly TRBD2 for D (5 bases). Germline V gene data show CDR1 as LNHDA and CDR2 as SQIVND (reference sequence). CDR3 length: 13 amino acids. V lost 5 bases and J 6 bases, leaving 14 bases between the germline ends. CDR3 region: CASSSRPSGEQYF. As DNA, the CDR3 is TGTGCCAGTAGTTCCCGACCGAGCGGCGAGCAGTACTTC.

The chain employs TRBV21-1 and TRBJ2-7; the tabulated D call, TRBD2, remains unverified against the DNA. TRBV21-1 is listed as a pseudogene. The CDR3 spans 16 residues. For the CDR3, the DNA is TGTGCCAGCAGCAACGAGAGCGGCGTTTACTCCTACGAGCAGTACTTC. Protein: CASSNESGVYSYEQYF.

The chain combines TRBV28 with TRBJ1-6, with D unresolved. The ends were cut back, 2 bases at V and 5 bases at J, with 13 bases in the middle. The CDR3 spans 16 residues. Germline assignment: CDR1 MDHEN and CDR2 SYDVKM. CDR3 residues: CASSLLITRDNSPLHF. CDR3 nucleotides: TGTGCCAGCAGTTTACTAATTACCCGTGATAATTCACCCCTCCACTTT.

The chain employs TRBV29-1 and TRBJ1-2, with D perhaps TRBD1 (6 bases). The germline V gene has CDR1 SQVTM and CDR2 ANQGSEA. This CDR3 contains 11 residues. The V gene lost 8 bases and the J gene lost 7 bases, with 14 bases spanning the gap. As DNA, the CDR3 is TGCAGCACCCAGGGGATTGGTGGCTACACCTTC. This translates into CSTQGIGGYTF.

This clone has more than one count but fewer than ten. The rearrangement links TRBV5-1 to TRBJ2-3, with D possibly matching TRBD2 (5 bases). The CDR3 has 16 amino acids. The germline CDR1 and CDR2 sequences are SGHRS and YFSETQ. Trimming stripped 2 bases from V and 7 bases from J, with 20 bases between. The CDR3 sequence: CASSFDSVTGPHTQYF. The CDR3 DNA reads TGCGCCAGCAGCTTTGATAGCGTCACCGGCCCCCATACGCAGTATTTT.